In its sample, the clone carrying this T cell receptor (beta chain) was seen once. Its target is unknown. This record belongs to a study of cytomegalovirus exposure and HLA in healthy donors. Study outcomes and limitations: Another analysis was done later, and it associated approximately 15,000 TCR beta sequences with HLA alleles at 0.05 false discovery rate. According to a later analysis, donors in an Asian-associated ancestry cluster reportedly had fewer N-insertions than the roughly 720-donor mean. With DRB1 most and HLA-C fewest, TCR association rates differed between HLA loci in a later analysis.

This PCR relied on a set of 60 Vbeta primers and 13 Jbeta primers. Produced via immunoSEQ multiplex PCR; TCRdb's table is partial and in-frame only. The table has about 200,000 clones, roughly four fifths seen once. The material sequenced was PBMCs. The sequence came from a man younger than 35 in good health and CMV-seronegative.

The CDR3 protein is CASSPKDSYGYTF. CDR3 in DNA: TGTGCCAGCAGCCCCAAGGACAGCTATGGCTACACCTTC. This rearrangement joins TRBV9 to TRBJ1-2; tentatively, D is TRBD1 (6 bases). The V end was cut by 4 bases, the J end by 4 bases, with 11 bases between. The CDR3 consists of 13 residues. The germline V gene has CDR1 SGDLS and CDR2 YYNGEE.